The 28 T cell receptor beta chains below were found in one sample sequenced in a study of blood T cell repertoires in COVID-19. Here immunoSEQ multiplex PCR was the method, and the copy in TCRdb shows in-frame clones only, minus some. The repertoire includes hundreds of thousands of clones, around 87% of them detected once, and more than 0.95% sits in the top ten. The specimen sequenced was PBMCs or T cells enriched from blood (not recorded which). The receptors were sampled from a young man who had recovered from COVID-19.

The genes are TRBV28 and TRBJ2-7; TRBD2 matches at 8 bases. With 2 bases clipped from V and 6 bases from J, the junction kept 9 bases outside the gene matches. CDR1 MDHEN and CDR2 SYDVKM come from the germline V gene. The CDR3 covers 15 residues. CDR3 DNA: TGTGCCAGCAGTTTAGCGGTGGCGGGGGGAGGCGAGCAGTACTTC. Its protein is CASSLAVAGGGEQYF. Variable domain in full (rest from reference TRBV28 and TRBJ2-7): DVKVTQSSRYLVKRTGEKVFLECVQDMDHENMFWYRQDPGLGLRLIYFSYDVKMKEKGDIPEGYSVSREKKERFSLILESASTNQTSMYLCASSLAVAGGGEQYFGPGTRLTVT.

The CDR3: CASSPVGAGIDEQYF. The DNA for the CDR3 is TGTGCCAGCAGCCCGGTGGGAGCGGGAATCGACGAGCAGTACTTC. The chain uses TRBV7-9 and TRBJ2-7, with 7 bases identical to TRBD2. Germline CDR1 reads SEHNR; CDR2 reads FQNEAQ (reference sequence). V trimming: 5 bases; J trimming: 5 bases; junction bases outside the gene matches: 12. The CDR3 is 15 residues long. The entire variable domain, with the rest obtained from reference TRBV7-9 and TRBJ2-7, is as follows: DTGVSQNPRHKITKRGQNVTFRCDPISEHNRLYWYRQTLGQGPEFLTYFQNEAQLEKSRLLSDRFSAERPKGSFSTLEIQRTEQGDSAMYLCASSPVGAGIDEQYFGPGTRLTVT.

The chain recombines TRBV2 with TRBJ2-1; 10 nucleotides align to TRBD2. Germline V CDR1 and CDR2: SNHLY, FYNNEI. The CDR3 is 16 amino acids. The V segment lost 5 bases and the J segment 6 bases; nucleotides outside the gene matches: 10. CDR3 sequence reads: CASSLAGAGAGNEQFF. The CDR3 nucleotides read TGTGCCAGCAGTCTAGCGGGAGCAGGGGCGGGCAATGAGCAGTTCTTC.

The gene calls are TRBV28 and TRBJ1-1; no firm D call. From germline, CDR1 is MDHEN and CDR2 SYDVKM. The CDR3 contains 14 residues. Trimming left V 6 bases short and J 5 bases short, with 16 bases between. CDR3 sequence: CASSLTRGSTEAFF. Here the CDR3 DNA reads TGTGCCAGCAGCCTGACCCGCGGAAGTACTGAAGCTTTCTTT.

A single count supports this clone. This chain links TRBV28 with TRBJ2-7; possible D gene TRBD1, 5 bases. Trimming removed 2 bases at V and 3 bases at J, with 8 bases between. This CDR3 contains 13 residues. Germline V gene lookup returns CDR1 MDHEN and CDR2 SYDVKM. For the CDR3, the DNA is TGTGCCAGCAGTTTACCCCAGGGCTACGAGCAGTACTTC. Amino acids: CASSLPQGYEQYF. Based on the CDR3 plus reference TRBV28 and TRBJ2-7, the full variable domain is DVKVTQSSRYLVKRTGEKVFLECVQDMDHENMFWYRQDPGLGLRLIYFSYDVKMKEKGDIPEGYSVSREKKERFSLILESASTNQTSMYLCASSLPQGYEQYFGPGTRLTVT.

This chain uses TRBV4-2 with TRBJ1-2, with 7 bases aligning to TRBD1. The CDR3 totals 14 residues. V lost 3 bases, J lost 4 bases, and 5 bases stayed unmatched. Germline CDR1 and CDR2: LGHNA and YNFKEQ. In nucleotides, the CDR3 is TGTGCCAGCAGCCAGGAACAGGGGTTCTATGGCTACACCTTC. Translated, it gives CASSQEQGFYGYTF.

The gene calls are TRBV5-5 and TRBJ2-7, with 10 bases identical to TRBD1. V shed 0 bases, J shed 7 bases, and the junction held 7 bases outside the gene matches. Germline CDR1 reads SGHKS; CDR2 reads YYEKEE (reference sequence). This CDR3 has 15 amino acids. This CDR3 is CASSLGTGQGGEQYF. The CDR3, as DNA: TGTGCCAGCAGCTTGGGGACAGGACAGGGGGGAGAGCAGTACTTC. The full variable domain, its missing parts supplied by reference TRBV5-5 and TRBJ2-7, is DAGVTQSPTHLIKTRGQQVTLRCSPISGHKSVSWYQQVLGQGPQFIFQYYEKEERGRGNFPDRFSARQFPNYSSELNVNALLLGDSALYLCASSLGTGQGGEQYFGPGTRLTVT.

For the CDR3, the DNA is TGTGCCAGCAGTCCCACTAGCGGGAGCCGCTACGAGCAGTACTTC. It yields the protein CASSPTSGSRYEQYF. This chain links TRBV5-4 with TRBJ2-7; TRBD2 matches at 11 bases. The germline CDR1 and CDR2 sequences are SGHNT and YYREEE (reference sequence). The CDR3 consists of 15 residues. The trim removed 5 bases at V and 3 bases at J, leaving 7 bases unmatched.

V usage is TRBV27 and J usage is TRBJ2-7; TRBD1 might be the D (6 bases). The CDR3 runs to 12 residues. Trimming removed 9 bases at V and 2 bases at J, with 11 bases between. Germline values: CDR1 MNHEY, CDR2 SMNVEV (reference sequence). Here the CDR3 reads CASGDKTYEQYF. CDR3 bases: TGTGCCAGTGGGGACAAGACCTACGAGCAGTACTTC.

The chain uses TRBV7-6 and TRBJ2-1, with 9 bases identical to TRBD2. This CDR3 is 15 amino acids long. Germline V gene lookup returns CDR1 SGHVS and CDR2 FNYEAQ. V lost 2 bases and J lost 9; bases outside the gene matches: 8. CDR3 in DNA: TGTGCCAGCAGCTTACTCGCGGGAGGGCCGGGTGAGCAGTTCTTC. Translating gives CASSLLAGGPGEQFF.

The V and J genes are TRBV27 and TRBJ2-1; the match to TRBD2 covers 11 bases. CDR1 and CDR2 (germline): MNHEY, SMNVEV (reference sequence). The ends lost 3 bases at V and 6 bases at J; junction bases unmatched: 4. CDR3 length: 15 amino acids. The CDR3 reads CASSFSGLAGNEQFF. In DNA form, the CDR3 reads TGTGCCAGCAGTTTCTCCGGACTAGCGGGCAATGAGCAGTTCTTC.

This clone was seen just once. The J gene is TRBJ2-1, the V gene TRBV27; TRBD2 might be the D (5 bases). The germline gives CDR1 MNHEY, CDR2 SMNVEV (reference sequence). CDR3 length equals 13 residues. V lost 2 bases and J lost 9, with 11 bases in between. The CDR3 DNA is TGTGCCAGCAGTTTAGGGAGCCTGGGTGAGCAGTTCTTC. Translated, it gives CASSLGSLGEQFF.

This chain uses TRBV5-1 with TRBJ2-1; D is possibly TRBD2 (5 bases). There are 14 residues in the CDR3. The germline V gene has CDR1 SGHRS and CDR2 YFSETQ. The ends were cut back, 3 bases at V and 7 bases at J, with 14 bases in the middle. The DNA for the CDR3 is TGCGCCAGCAGCTCGGAGGCCCTAGAGAATGAGCAGTTCTTC. This sequence encodes CASSSEALENEQFF. Supplemented by reference TRBV5-1 and TRBJ2-1, the full variable domain reads KAGVTQTPRYLIKTRGQQVTLSCSPISGHRSVSWYQQTPGQGLQFLFEYFSETQRNKGNFPGRFSGRQFSNSRSEMNVSTLELGDSALYLCASSSEALENEQFFGPGTRLTVL.

V gene TRBV6-5 combines with J gene TRBJ2-1; D may be TRBD1 (6 bases). This CDR3 contains 15 residues. The germline V gene has CDR1 MNHEY and CDR2 SVGAGI. With 0 bases removed from V and 8 bases from J, the gap between germline ends came to 14 bases. The CDR3 DNA sequence: TGTGCCAGCAGTTACTCCTATCTGGGGGCAGATGAGCAGTTCTTC. Amino acids: CASSYSYLGADEQFF.

This chain links TRBV29-1 with TRBJ1-1; the D is unclear. Trimming took 5 bases from V and 5 from J, leaving 12 bases between them. This CDR3 is built from 12 residues. The germline CDR1 and CDR2 sequences are SQVTM and ANQGSEA. CDR3 loop: CSVNSGRTEAFF. The CDR3 region has the DNA TGCAGCGTTAACAGTGGTAGGACTGAAGCTTTCTTT.

The rearrangement uses TRBV7-2 and TRBJ2-3; 8 bases are a match to TRBD2. The CDR3 covers 17 residues. The V gene's germline CDR1 is SGHTA and CDR2 FQGNSA. The junction had 16 bases not matched to a gene; V was cut back by 3 bases and J by 8 bases. The CDR3 DNA follows: TGTGCCAGCAGCTTGGGGCCGGGACTAGGGGATGTTGGTACGCAGTATTTT. This encodes CASSLGPGLGDVGTQYF.

The CDR3 sequence is CASSQGPQDSYEQYF. The CDR3 DNA reads TGCGCCAGCAGCCAAGGGCCACAGGATTCCTACGAGCAGTACTTC. The rearrangement links TRBV4-1 to TRBJ2-7; D possibly corresponds to TRBD1 (5 bases). With 1 base removed from V and 1 base from J, the gap between germline ends came to 11 bases. The CDR3 has 15 residues. Germline V gene sequence: CDR1 MGHRA, CDR2 YSYEKL.

V usage is TRBV3-1 (or the pseudogene TRBV3-2) and J usage is TRBJ2-5; a weak D match, TRBD2 (5 bases). CDR3 length: 18 amino acids. V was shortened by 4 bases and J by 0 bases, with 21 bases between the two germline ends. Germline V gene data show CDR1 as LGHDT and CDR2 as YNNKEL (reference sequence). CDR3 sequence: CASSPRAARRSYQETQYF. Here the CDR3 DNA reads TGTGCCAGCAGCCCACGAGCGGCCCGACGCTCGTACCAAGAGACCCAGTACTTC.

V and J are TRBV9 and TRBJ2-3; 7 positions agree with TRBD2. Germline CDR1 reads SGDLS; CDR2 reads YYNGEE. The V and J ends lost 4 bases and 2 bases, in that order; junction bases with no gene match: 7. The CDR3 is 15 residues long. The CDR3 is CASSPSGGATDTQYF. The CDR3, as DNA: TGTGCCAGCAGCCCTAGCGGCGGGGCCACAGATACGCAGTATTTT.

The chain joins TRBV27 to TRBJ1-5, with 9 bases identical to TRBD1. V lost 4 bases and J lost 1; bases outside the gene matches: 11. This CDR3 contains 18 residues. Germline V gene data show CDR1 as MNHEY and CDR2 as SMNVEV (reference sequence). CDR3 in amino acids: CASSSPGQGERSNQPQHF. CDR3 sequence (DNA): TGTGCCAGCAGTTCGCCGGGACAGGGTGAAAGGAGCAATCAGCCCCAGCATTTT.

The J gene is TRBJ2-1, the V gene TRBV24-1; 10 nucleotides line up with TRBD2. Germline loops: CDR1 KGHDR, CDR2 SFDVKD. This CDR3 has 19 residues. V shed 8 bases, J shed 0 bases, and the junction held 15 bases outside the gene matches. CDR3 in amino acids: CATIRAGTSASSSYNEQFF. The CDR3 DNA reads as TGTGCCACCATCCGCGCCGGGACTAGCGCCTCGAGCTCCTACAATGAGCAGTTCTTC.

This clone was observed many times. The V and J genes are TRBV7-9 and TRBJ1-2; D is uncertain. Germline V gene data show CDR1 as SEHNR and CDR2 as FQNEAQ (reference sequence). V gave up 6 bases and J gave up 0 bases, with 17 bases separating them. The CDR3 sequence is 16 residues long. CDR3 in amino acids: CASRRGKAATNYGYTF. In nucleotides, the CDR3 is TGTGCCAGCAGAAGAGGGAAGGCAGCCACTAACTATGGCTACACCTTC.

The gene calls are TRBV6-5 and TRBJ1-2; 8 bases line up with TRBD1. CDR1 and CDR2 from the germline V gene are MNHEY and SVGAGI. J lost 6 bases, V lost 7 bases, and 10 bases had no gene match. This CDR3 comprises 14 residues. The CDR3 DNA sequence: TGTGCCAGCACGTTAGCCGGGACAGGCGATGGCTACACCTTC. Translating it yields CASTLAGTGDGYTF.

This clone was observed many times. The V and J genes are TRBV9 and TRBJ1-1; D gene unclear. In germline, CDR1 is SGDLS, CDR2 YYNGEE. The CDR3 runs 14 residues. V was clipped by 3 bases and J by 4 bases, with 13 bases between them. The CDR3 reads CASSGDGLITEAFF. In DNA, the CDR3 is TGTGCCAGCAGCGGCGACGGGTTAATCACTGAAGCTTTCTTT.

This clone was seen only a few times. The chain is built from TRBV4-1 and TRBJ2-7; no reliable D call. Germline V gene lookup returns CDR1 MGHRA and CDR2 YSYEKL. The CDR3 extends over 14 amino acids. V shed 4 bases and J shed 5 bases, with 15 bases lying between them. The CDR3 DNA is TGCGCCAGCAGCCCCCCCCAGAGCGCCGACGAGCAGTACTTC. As protein: CASSPPQSADEQYF.

This chain links TRBV5-6 with TRBJ1-1; TRBD1 is a possible D gene (5 bases). Germline V CDR1 and CDR2: SGHDT, YYEEEE. The CDR3 runs to 14 residues. Trimming pared 4 bases from V and 1 base from J, leaving 11 bases between. CDR3 sequence reads: CASSPRRGNTEAFF. Here the CDR3 DNA reads TGTGCCAGCAGCCCCAGGAGGGGGAACACTGAAGCTTTCTTT.

A single count supports this clone. The chain combines TRBV10-3 with TRBJ2-1; TRBD1 agrees at 7 bases. Trimming took 10 bases from V and 4 from J; bases not matched to a gene: 7. The CDR3 contains 13 residues. Looked up from germline, CDR1 is ENHRY and CDR2 is SYGVKD. The CDR3: CATDRARYNEQFF. CDR3 DNA sequence: TGTGCCACCGACAGGGCCAGGTACAATGAGCAGTTCTTC.

The rearrangement joins TRBV28 to TRBJ2-5; 10 nucleotides match TRBD2. CDR1 is MDHEN, CDR2 SYDVKM, per germline. This CDR3 contains 16 residues. V trimming: 2 bases; J trimming: 0 bases; junction bases outside the gene matches: 3. The CDR3 loop is CASSLHSGRYQETQYF. In nucleotides, the CDR3 is TGTGCCAGCAGTTTACATAGCGGGAGGTACCAAGAGACCCAGTACTTC.